Below are 27 T cell receptor beta chains sequenced from a single sample in a study of response to subunit inactivated influenza vaccine. TCRdb itself ran the RT-PCR reads through MiXCR, one entry per CDR3 protein. The profile shows fewer than 600,000 distinct CDR3 sequences, 6.5% to 8% of them singletons. This material consisted of PBMCs from blood, taken roughly 24 months after vaccination. The receptors here all came from a man aged 45-69 years who received an inactivated influenza vaccine.

This clonotype was recorded many times. The chain recombines TRBV28 with TRBJ2-6; D is unresolved. CDR1 and CDR2 from the germline V gene are MDHEN and SYDVKM. The CDR3 sequence is 14 residues long. V lost 8 bases and J lost 4, with 12 bases in between. This CDR3 is CASRRRTGANVLTF. The CDR3 DNA follows: TGTGCCAGCCGGAGAAGGACCGGGGCCAACGTCCTGACTTTC. The whole variable domain, filled in from reference TRBV28 and TRBJ2-6, reads DVKVTQSSRYLVKRTGEKVFLECVQDMDHENMFWYRQDPGLGLRLIYFSYDVKMKEKGDIPEGYSVSREKKERFSLILESASTNQTSMYLCASRRRTGANVLTFGAGSRLTVL.

This clonotype has just a few counts. The rearrangement joins TRBV2 to TRBJ1-2, with D perhaps matching TRBD1 (5 bases). Germline CDR1 is SNHLY and CDR2 is FYNNEI. V was pared by 3 bases and J by 0 bases, with 11 bases between. This CDR3 spans 15 amino acids. The CDR3 sequence: CASSETGGSNYGYTF. In DNA, the CDR3 is TGTGCCAGCAGTGAGACCGGGGGTTCTAACTATGGCTACACCTTC.

The table lists this clonotype with a few counts. The chain links TRBV20-1 to TRBJ2-6; tentative D call: TRBD2 (5 bases). The CDR3 runs 15 residues. Germline values: CDR1 DFQATT, CDR2 SNEGSKA (reference sequence). The V end was cut by 3 bases, the J end by 0 bases, with 9 bases between. The CDR3 protein is CSASHGNSGANVLTF. The CDR3 bases are TGCAGTGCTAGTCACGGGAACTCTGGGGCCAACGTCCTGACTTTC.

This sequence joins TRBV7-3 and TRBJ2-1, with unresolved D. V lost 6 bases and J 4 bases, leaving 10 bases between the germline ends. This CDR3 region has 13 residues. The germline V gene has CDR1 SGHTA and CDR2 FQGTGA. The CDR3 here is CASSNGPYNEQFF. The CDR3 nucleotides are TGTGCCAGCAGTAACGGGCCGTACAATGAGCAGTTCTTC.

This clonotype was counted only a few times. This rearrangement joins TRBV20-1 to TRBJ2-7; TRBD1 aligns across 7 bases. Germline V gives CDR1 DFQATT, CDR2 SNEGSKA (reference sequence). The J segment lost 0 bases and the V segment lost 3 bases, leaving 5 bases of the junction unmatched. The CDR3 is 14 residues long. Written as DNA, the CDR3 is TGCAGTGCTAGGGTAGGGGACAGCTCCTACGAGCAGTACTTC. Its protein product is CSARVGDSSYEQYF.

The chain recombines TRBV6-2 or TRBV6-3 with TRBJ2-7; perhaps D is TRBD1 or TRBD2 (5 bases each). Germline CDR1 reads MNHEY; CDR2 reads SVGEGT. The length of the CDR3 is 14 residues. Between the trimmed V and J ends, which lost 8 bases and 2 bases, there was a span of 16 bases. Here the CDR3 DNA reads TGTGCCAGCGTTACCCGTCGGGGCGCCTACGAGCAGTACTTC. This translates into CASVTRRGAYEQYF.

This chain joins TRBV25-1 and TRBJ2-5; 7 bases map to TRBD1. The CDR3 contains 14 residues. V was clipped by 4 bases and J by 1 base; unmatched bases: 3. Germline CDR1 and CDR2: MGHDK and SYGVNS. CDR3 region: CASSGWDSQETQYF. CDR3 nucleotide sequence: TGTGCCAGCAGTGGTTGGGACAGCCAAGAGACCCAGTACTTC.

The chain couples TRBV3-1 to TRBJ2-1; D unresolved. The CDR3 loop spans 12 amino acids. Germline values: CDR1 LGHDT, CDR2 YNNKEL (reference sequence). Trimming removed 7 bases at V and 3 bases at J, with 7 bases between. CDR3 nucleotides: TGTGCCAGCACAAGCCTCTACAATGAGCAGTTCTTC. Protein product: CASTSLYNEQFF.

The J gene is TRBJ2-1, the V gene TRBV7-9, with 10 positions matching TRBD2. CDR1 SEHNR and CDR2 FQNEAQ come from the germline V gene (reference sequence). CDR3 length equals 16 residues. Germline trimming cut 1 base from V and 10 bases from J; bases unmatched to any gene: 10. CDR3 DNA: TGTGCCAGCAGCTTAGTTCCTAGCGGGAGATCGGGCGAGCAGTTCTTC. Translation: CASSLVPSGRSGEQFF.

V and J are TRBV3-1 and TRBJ1-2; 8 bases align to TRBD1. The junction had 11 bases not matched to a gene; V was cut back by 0 bases and J by 8 bases. The germline CDR1 and CDR2 sequences are LGHDT and YNNKEL (reference sequence). The CDR3 has 16 residues. This CDR3 reads CASSQDRTGGFYGYTF. The CDR3 DNA follows: TGTGCCAGCAGCCAAGATCGTACAGGGGGTTTTTACGGCTACACCTTC.

This clonotype was observed a few times. The chain carries TRBV11-2 and TRBJ2-1; TRBD2 matches 9 bases. The CDR3 runs to 15 residues. Trimming at V came to 3 bases and at J to 6 bases, leaving 6 bases not matched to a gene. The V gene's germline CDR1 is SGHAT and CDR2 FQNNGV. In DNA form, the CDR3 reads TGTGCCAGCAGCTTGGGCGGGGGGGACATCAATGAGCAGTTCTTC. Its protein is CASSLGGGDINEQFF.

This clonotype was seen only a few times. CDR3 in amino acids: CASRSSGGFYTEQFF. The CDR3 bases are TGTGCCAGCCGCTCTAGCGGGGGGTTTTATACTGAGCAGTTCTTC. V gene TRBV6-1 combines with J gene TRBJ2-1; 11 bases align to TRBD2. This CDR3 spans 15 amino acids. Trimming at V came to 8 bases and at J to 9 bases, leaving 12 bases not matched to a gene. Germline V gene lookup returns CDR1 MNHNS and CDR2 SASEGT.

This clonotype occurred a few times. The chain links TRBV12-3 or TRBV12-4 to TRBJ2-7; 11 bases align to TRBD1. CDR3 size: 14 residues. V lost 5 bases to trimming and J lost 2 bases; unmatched junction nucleotides: 2. The CDR3 sequence is CASSMGQGAYEQYF. CDR3 DNA: TGTGCCAGCAGTATGGGACAGGGGGCCTACGAGCAGTACTTC.

In this sample, this clonotype turned up a few times. The chain employs TRBV25-1 and TRBJ1-4, with a tentative D call TRBD1 (5 bases). The V end was cut by 3 bases, the J end by 8 bases, with 13 bases between. The V gene's germline CDR1 is MGHDK and CDR2 SYGVNS. This CDR3 has 14 amino acids. CDR3 bases: TGTGCCAGCAGTGACCCCAGGGCAGGGGAAAAACTGTTTTTT. Protein sequence: CASSDPRAGEKLFF.

This clonotype was recorded at least ten times. This sequence joins TRBV7-9 and TRBJ2-5; TRBD2 matches 7 bases. CDR1 and CDR2 from the germline V gene are SEHNR and FQNEAQ (reference sequence). CDR3 length: 15 residues. V was pared by 4 bases and J by 5 bases, with 10 bases of the junction left unmatched. The chain's CDR3 is CASSSHGGITETQYF. The CDR3 bases are TGTGCCAGCAGCTCTCACGGGGGGATCACGGAGACCCAGTACTTC.

The gene calls are TRBV7-8 and TRBJ1-5, with D hard to call. Germline-derived CDR1 and CDR2 are SGHVS and FQNEAQ. Trimming cost V 1 base and J 0 bases, with 13 bases left between them. The CDR3 contains 17 residues. Here the CDR3 reads CASSLGAGRNSNQPQHF. The DNA of the CDR3 is TGTGCCAGCAGCTTAGGTGCAGGAAGAAATAGCAATCAGCCCCAGCATTTT.

This clonotype was counted many times. The CDR3 region has the DNA TGCAGTGCTAAAGACGGCCGATACACCGGGGAGCTGTTTTTT. It is translated as CSAKDGRYTGELFF. This chain joins TRBV20-1 and TRBJ2-2, with D hard to call. V was cut by 4 bases and J by 3 bases, with 12 bases left in between. The CDR3 totals 14 residues. CDR1 DFQATT and CDR2 SNEGSKA come from the germline V gene (reference sequence).

Here the CDR3 reads CSATKEGVNTGELFF. The CDR3 bases are TGCAGTGCTACCAAGGAAGGGGTAAACACCGGGGAGCTGTTTTTT. The chain links TRBV20-1 to TRBJ2-2, with a weak D call TRBD1 (5 bases). Germline values: CDR1 DFQATT, CDR2 SNEGSKA (reference sequence). This CDR3 has 15 residues. Trimming took off 4 bases at V and 2 bases at J, with 14 bases between the two ends.

This clonotype was counted ten times or more. This chain uses TRBV5-1 with TRBJ2-3, with TRBD2 matching 10 bases. Per germline, CDR1 SGHRS and CDR2 YFSETQ. The CDR3 is made up of 16 amino acids. The ends lost 4 bases at V and 7 bases at J; junction bases unmatched: 12. CDR3 protein: CASSTEPSGGEHTQYF. The CDR3 bases are TGCGCCAGCAGCACCGAACCTAGCGGGGGAGAGCATACGCAGTATTTT.

This clonotype was observed many times. The chain links TRBV20-1 to TRBJ2-3; no reliable D call. CDR1 and CDR2 (germline): DFQATT, SNEGSKA (reference sequence). V lost 0 bases and J 5 bases, leaving 6 bases between the germline ends. CDR3 size: 12 residues. The CDR3 region has the DNA TGCAGTGCTAGAGAACTGGGAGATACGCAGTATTTT. Protein: CSARELGDTQYF.

This clonotype was counted many times. The chain combines TRBV12-3 or TRBV12-4 with TRBJ2-3; 9 bases fit TRBD1. The CDR3 is 15 residues long. With V trimmed by 6 bases and J by 3 bases, 7 bases remained unmatched. The CDR3 loop reads CASRPGTGLTDTQYF. As DNA, the CDR3 is TGTGCCAGCAGACCCGGGACAGGGCTAACAGATACGCAGTATTTT.

The gene calls are TRBV15 and TRBJ2-3, with D perhaps matching TRBD2 (5 bases). The CDR3 totals 13 residues. Germline CDR1 is LNHNV and CDR2 is YYDKDF (reference sequence). Trimming removed 8 bases from V and 0 bases from J, with 9 bases in between. CDR3 coding DNA: TGTGCCACCGGGGAGCGGAGCACAGATACGCAGTATTTT. As protein: CATGERSTDTQYF.

This clonotype was counted many times. V and J are TRBV20-1 and TRBJ2-3; possibly TRBD1 for D (6 bases). The length of the CDR3 is 14 residues. V shed 5 bases and J shed 0 bases, with 12 bases lying between them. Germline V lookup: CDR1 DFQATT, CDR2 SNEGSKA (reference sequence). The CDR3 sequence is CSAPGTPSTDTQYF. Here the CDR3 DNA reads TGCAGTGCTCCCGGGACACCTAGCACAGATACGCAGTATTTT.

This clonotype appeared many times. The genes are TRBV7-2 and TRBJ2-1; D call uncertain. From germline, CDR1 is SGHTA and CDR2 FQGNSA. Trimming removed 5 bases at V and 12 bases at J, with 20 bases between. The CDR3 is 14 amino acids. The CDR3 reads CASSPSPAELRQFF. The CDR3 coding sequence is TGTGCCAGCAGCCCCTCCCCAGCAGAATTAAGGCAGTTCTTC.

V usage is TRBV12-3 or TRBV12-4 and J usage is TRBJ1-1, with D possibly being TRBD1 (6 bases). Trimming pared 3 bases from V and 11 bases from J, leaving 13 bases between. The CDR3 contains 12 residues. The CDR3 spells CASSLMGQGAFF. DNA of the CDR3: TGTGCCAGCAGTTTGATGGGACAAGGGGCTTTCTTT.

V usage is TRBV3-1 and J usage is TRBJ1-2; D gene ambiguous. CDR3 size: 13 residues. Looked up from germline, CDR1 is LGHDT and CDR2 is YNNKEL (reference sequence). Trimming took off 4 bases at V and 2 bases at J, with 8 bases between the two ends. CDR3 protein: CASSRGRNYGYTF. The CDR3 DNA reads TGTGCCAGCAGCCGAGGACGGAACTATGGCTACACCTTC. The variable domain in full, with the rest retrieved from reference TRBV3-1 and TRBJ1-2, is DTAVSQTPKYLVTQMGNDKSIKCEQNLGHDTMYWYKQDSKKFLKIMFSYNNKELIINETVPNRFSPKSPDKAHLNLHINSLELGDSAVYFCASSRGRNYGYTFGSGTRLTVV.

This clonotype has only a few counts. The chain carries TRBV12-3 or TRBV12-4 and TRBJ1-1; 8 bases agree with TRBD1. Unmatched junction bases numbered 8, after V lost 5 bases and J lost 3 bases. CDR3 length: 15 amino acids. The CDR3 nucleotides read TGTGCCAGCAGTCAGCGACAGGGGCGACACACTGAAGCTTTCTTT. Translating it yields CASSQRQGRHTEAFF.